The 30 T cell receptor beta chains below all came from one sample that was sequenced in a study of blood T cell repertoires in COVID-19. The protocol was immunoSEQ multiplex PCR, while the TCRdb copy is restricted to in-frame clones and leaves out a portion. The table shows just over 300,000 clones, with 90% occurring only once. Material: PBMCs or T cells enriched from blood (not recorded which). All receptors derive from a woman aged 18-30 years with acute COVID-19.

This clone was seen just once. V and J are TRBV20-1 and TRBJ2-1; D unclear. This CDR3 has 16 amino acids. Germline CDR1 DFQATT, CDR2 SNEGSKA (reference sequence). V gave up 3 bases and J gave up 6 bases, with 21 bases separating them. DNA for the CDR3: TGCAGTGCTAGTTTTATCTCGGTCACTACCCCCAATGAGCAGTTCTTC. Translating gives CSASFISVTTPNEQFF.

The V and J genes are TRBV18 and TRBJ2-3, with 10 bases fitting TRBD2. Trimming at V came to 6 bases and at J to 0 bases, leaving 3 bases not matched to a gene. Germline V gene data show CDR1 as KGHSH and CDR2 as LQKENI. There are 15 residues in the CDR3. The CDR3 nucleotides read TGTGCCAGCTCCCCGACTAGCGGGAGCACAGATACGCAGTATTTT. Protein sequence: CASSPTSGSTDTQYF.

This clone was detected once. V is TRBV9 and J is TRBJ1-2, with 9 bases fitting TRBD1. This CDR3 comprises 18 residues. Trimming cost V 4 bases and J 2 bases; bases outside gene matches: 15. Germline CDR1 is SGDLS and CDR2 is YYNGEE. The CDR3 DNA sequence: TGTGCCAGCAGCCCCCTTGTAGGTAGGGGACAGGGAAACTATGGCTACACCTTC. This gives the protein CASSPLVGRGQGNYGYTF. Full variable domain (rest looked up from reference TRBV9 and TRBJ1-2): DSGVTQTPKHLITATGQRVTLRCSPRSGDLSVYWYQQSLDQGLQFLIQYYNGEERAKGNILERFSAQQFPDLHSELNLSSLELGDSALYFCASSPLVGRGQGNYGYTFGSGTRLTVV.

The CDR3 coding sequence is TGTGCCAGCAGCTCGGGGACAGGGGGCATGAGCACTGAAGCTTTCTTT. This codes for CASSSGTGGMSTEAFF. The V gene is TRBV7-2, the J gene TRBJ1-1, with 12 bases lining up with TRBD1. CDR1 and CDR2 from the germline V gene are SGHTA and FQGNSA. V shed 4 bases, J shed 4 bases, and the junction held 7 bases outside the gene matches. This CDR3 has 16 residues.

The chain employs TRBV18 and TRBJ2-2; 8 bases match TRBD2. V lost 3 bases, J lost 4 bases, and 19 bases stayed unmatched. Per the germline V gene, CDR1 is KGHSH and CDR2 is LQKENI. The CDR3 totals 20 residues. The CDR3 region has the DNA TGTGCCAGCTCACCTCAGGCGATAGGAGCGGGAGTAGGTGTCACCGGGGAGCTGTTTTTT. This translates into CASSPQAIGAGVGVTGELFF.

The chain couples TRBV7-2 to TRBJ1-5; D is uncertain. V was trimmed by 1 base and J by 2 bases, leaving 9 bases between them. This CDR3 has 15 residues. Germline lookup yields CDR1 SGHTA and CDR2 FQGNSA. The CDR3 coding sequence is TGTGCCAGCAGCTTAGTCGGGGATGGCAATCAGCCCCAGCATTTT. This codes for CASSLVGDGNQPQHF.

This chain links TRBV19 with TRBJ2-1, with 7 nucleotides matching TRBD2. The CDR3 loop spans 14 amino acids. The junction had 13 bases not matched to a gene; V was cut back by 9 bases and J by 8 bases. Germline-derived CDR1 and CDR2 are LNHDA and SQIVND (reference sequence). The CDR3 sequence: CASSGAGVIDEQFF. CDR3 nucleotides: TGTGCCAGCTCGGGCGCGGGAGTCATCGATGAGCAGTTCTTC.

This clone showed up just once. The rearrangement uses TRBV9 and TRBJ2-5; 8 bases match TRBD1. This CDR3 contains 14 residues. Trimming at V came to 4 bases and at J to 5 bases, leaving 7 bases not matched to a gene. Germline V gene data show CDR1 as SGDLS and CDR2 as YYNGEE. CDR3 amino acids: CASSLAGQVETQYF. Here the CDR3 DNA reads TGTGCCAGCAGCCTTGCGGGACAGGTCGAGACCCAGTACTTC.

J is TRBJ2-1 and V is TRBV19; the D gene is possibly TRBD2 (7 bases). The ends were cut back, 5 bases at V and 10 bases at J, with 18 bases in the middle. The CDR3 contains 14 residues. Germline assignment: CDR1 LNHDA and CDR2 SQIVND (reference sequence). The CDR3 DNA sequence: TGTGCCAGTAGTTTCGGGACTATAGGGGGGGAGCAGTTCTTC. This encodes CASSFGTIGGEQFF.

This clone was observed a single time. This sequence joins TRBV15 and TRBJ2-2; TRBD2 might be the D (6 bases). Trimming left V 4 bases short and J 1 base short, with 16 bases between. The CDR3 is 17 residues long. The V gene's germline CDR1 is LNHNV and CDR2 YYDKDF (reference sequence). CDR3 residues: CATSTLGGMGNTGELFF. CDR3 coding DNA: TGTGCCACCAGCACCTTGGGCGGGATGGGGAACACCGGGGAGCTGTTTTTT.

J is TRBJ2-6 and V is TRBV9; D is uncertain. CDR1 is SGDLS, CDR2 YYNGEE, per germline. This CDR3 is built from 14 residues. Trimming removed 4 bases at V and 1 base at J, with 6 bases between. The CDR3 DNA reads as TGTGCCAGCAGCCCCCCGTCTGGGGCCAACGTCCTGACTTTC. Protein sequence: CASSPPSGANVLTF.

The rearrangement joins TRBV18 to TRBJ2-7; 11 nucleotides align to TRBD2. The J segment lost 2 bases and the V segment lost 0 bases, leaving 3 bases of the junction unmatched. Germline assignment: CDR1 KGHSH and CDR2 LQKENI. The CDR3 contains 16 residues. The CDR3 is CASSPPGTSGTYEQYF. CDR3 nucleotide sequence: TGTGCCAGCTCACCACCTGGGACTAGCGGCACCTACGAGCAGTACTTC.

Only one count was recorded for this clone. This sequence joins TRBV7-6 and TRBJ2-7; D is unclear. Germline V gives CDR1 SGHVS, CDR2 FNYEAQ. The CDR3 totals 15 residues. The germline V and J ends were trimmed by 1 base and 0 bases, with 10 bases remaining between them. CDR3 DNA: TGTGCCAGCAGCTTAGGGCGGCCCAGCTCCTACGAGCAGTACTTC. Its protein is CASSLGRPSSYEQYF.

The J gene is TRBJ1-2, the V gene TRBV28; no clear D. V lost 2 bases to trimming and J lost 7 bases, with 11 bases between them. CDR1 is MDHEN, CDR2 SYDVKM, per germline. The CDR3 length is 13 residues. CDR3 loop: CASSLGHLSGYTF. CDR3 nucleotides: TGTGCCAGCAGTTTAGGGCACTTAAGTGGCTACACCTTC.

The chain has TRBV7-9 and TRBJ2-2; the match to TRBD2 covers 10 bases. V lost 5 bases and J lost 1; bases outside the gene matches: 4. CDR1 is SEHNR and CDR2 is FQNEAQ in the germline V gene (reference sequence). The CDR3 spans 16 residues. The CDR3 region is CASSNRLAGNTGELFF. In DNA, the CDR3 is TGTGCCAGCAGCAACCGACTAGCGGGGAACACCGGGGAGCTGTTTTTT.

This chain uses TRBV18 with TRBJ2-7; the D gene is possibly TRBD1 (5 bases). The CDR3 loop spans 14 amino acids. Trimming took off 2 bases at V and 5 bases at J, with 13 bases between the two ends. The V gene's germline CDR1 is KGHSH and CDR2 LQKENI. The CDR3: CASSPGARFHEQYF. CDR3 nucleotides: TGTGCCAGCTCACCAGGGGCTAGGTTTCACGAGCAGTACTTC.

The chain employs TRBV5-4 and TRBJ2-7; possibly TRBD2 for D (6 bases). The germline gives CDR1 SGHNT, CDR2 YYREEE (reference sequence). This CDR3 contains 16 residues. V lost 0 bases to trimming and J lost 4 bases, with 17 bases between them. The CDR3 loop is CASSLAGVAAMYEQYF. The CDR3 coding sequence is TGTGCCAGCAGCTTGGCCGGGGTAGCGGCTATGTACGAGCAGTACTTC.

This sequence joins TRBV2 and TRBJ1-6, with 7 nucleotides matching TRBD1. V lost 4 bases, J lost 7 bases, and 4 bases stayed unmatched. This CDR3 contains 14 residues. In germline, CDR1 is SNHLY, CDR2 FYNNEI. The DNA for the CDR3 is TGTGCCAGCAGTGCCGGGACAGCAAATTCACCCCTCCACTTT. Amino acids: CASSAGTANSPLHF.

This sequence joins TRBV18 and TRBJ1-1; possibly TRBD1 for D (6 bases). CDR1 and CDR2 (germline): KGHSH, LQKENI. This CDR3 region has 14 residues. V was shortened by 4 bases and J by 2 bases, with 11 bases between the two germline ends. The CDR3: CASSRDTINTEAFF. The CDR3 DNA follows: TGTGCCAGCTCACGGGACACTATTAACACTGAAGCTTTCTTT.

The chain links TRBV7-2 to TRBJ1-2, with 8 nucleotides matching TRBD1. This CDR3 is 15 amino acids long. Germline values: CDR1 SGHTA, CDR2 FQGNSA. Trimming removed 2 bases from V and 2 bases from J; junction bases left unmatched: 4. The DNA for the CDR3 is TGTGCCAGCAGCTTAAGGGCAGGGGGCAACTATGGCTACACCTTC. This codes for CASSLRAGGNYGYTF.

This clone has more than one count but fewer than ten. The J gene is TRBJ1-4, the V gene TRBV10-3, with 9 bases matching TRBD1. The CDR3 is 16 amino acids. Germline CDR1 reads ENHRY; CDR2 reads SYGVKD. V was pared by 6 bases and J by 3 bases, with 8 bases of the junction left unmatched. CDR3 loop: CAIRRTGGRPNEKLFF. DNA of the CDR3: TGTGCCATCAGGCGAACAGGGGGCCGTCCTAATGAAAAACTGTTTTTT.

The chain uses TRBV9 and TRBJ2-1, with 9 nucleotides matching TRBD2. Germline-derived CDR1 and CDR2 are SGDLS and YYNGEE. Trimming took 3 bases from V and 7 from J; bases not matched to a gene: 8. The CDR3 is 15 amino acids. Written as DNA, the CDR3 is TGTGCCAGCAGCGAAACTGGCGGGAGGGGTAATGAGCAGTTCTTC. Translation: CASSETGGRGNEQFF.

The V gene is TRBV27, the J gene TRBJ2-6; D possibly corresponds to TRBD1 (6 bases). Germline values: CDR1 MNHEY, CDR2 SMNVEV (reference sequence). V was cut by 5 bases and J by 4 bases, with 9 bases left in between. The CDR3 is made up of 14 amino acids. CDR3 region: CASSTGYGANVLTF. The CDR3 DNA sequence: TGTGCCAGCAGTACAGGGTACGGGGCCAACGTCCTGACTTTC.

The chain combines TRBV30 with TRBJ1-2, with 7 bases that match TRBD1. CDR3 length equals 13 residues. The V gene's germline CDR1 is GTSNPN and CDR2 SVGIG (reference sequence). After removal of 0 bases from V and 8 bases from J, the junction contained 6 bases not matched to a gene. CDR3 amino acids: CAWSVQGVGGYTF. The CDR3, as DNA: TGTGCCTGGAGTGTCCAGGGGGTGGGAGGCTACACCTTC.

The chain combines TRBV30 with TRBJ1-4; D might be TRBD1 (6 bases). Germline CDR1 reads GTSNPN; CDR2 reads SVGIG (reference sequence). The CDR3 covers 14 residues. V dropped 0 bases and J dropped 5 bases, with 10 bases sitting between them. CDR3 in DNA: TGTGCCTGGAGTGTACTCCAGGGGAATGAAAAACTGTTTTTT. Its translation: CAWSVLQGNEKLFF.

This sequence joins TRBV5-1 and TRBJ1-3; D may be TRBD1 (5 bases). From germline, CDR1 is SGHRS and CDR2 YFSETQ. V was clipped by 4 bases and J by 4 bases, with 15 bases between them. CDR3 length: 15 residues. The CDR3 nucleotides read TGCGCCAGCAGCCCGACCGGGGGAGGCGGAAACACCATATATTTT. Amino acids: CASSPTGGGGNTIYF.

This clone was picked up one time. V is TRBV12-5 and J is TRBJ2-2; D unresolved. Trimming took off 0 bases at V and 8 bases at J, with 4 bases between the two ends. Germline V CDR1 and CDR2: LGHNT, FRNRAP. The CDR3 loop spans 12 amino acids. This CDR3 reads CASGLVIGELFF. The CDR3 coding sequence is TGTGCTAGTGGTTTGGTAATAGGGGAGCTGTTTTTT.

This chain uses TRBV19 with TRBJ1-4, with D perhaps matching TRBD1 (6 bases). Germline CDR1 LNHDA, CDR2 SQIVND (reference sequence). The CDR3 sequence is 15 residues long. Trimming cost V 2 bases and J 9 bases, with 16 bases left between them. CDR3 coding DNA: TGTGCCAGTAGTATATTAACAGGGAATCGACAAAAACTGTTTTTT. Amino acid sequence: CASSILTGNRQKLFF.

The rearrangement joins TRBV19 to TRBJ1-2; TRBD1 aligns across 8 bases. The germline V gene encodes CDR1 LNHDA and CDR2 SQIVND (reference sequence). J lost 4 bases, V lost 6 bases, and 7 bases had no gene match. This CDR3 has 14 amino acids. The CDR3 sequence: CASRLGQGRYGYTF. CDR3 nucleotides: TGTGCCAGTAGGCTTGGACAGGGTCGCTATGGCTACACCTTC. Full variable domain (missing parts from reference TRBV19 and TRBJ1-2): DGGITQSPKYLFRKEGQNVTLSCEQNLNHDAMYWYRQDPGQGLRLIYYSQIVNDFQKGDIAEGYSVSREKKESFPLTVTSAQKNPTAFYLCASRLGQGRYGYTFGSGTRLTVV.

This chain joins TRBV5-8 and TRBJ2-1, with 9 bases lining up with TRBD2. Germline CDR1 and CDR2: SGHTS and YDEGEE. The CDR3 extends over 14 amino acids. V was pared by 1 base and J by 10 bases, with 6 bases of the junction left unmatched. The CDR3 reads CASSLRLAGLEQFF. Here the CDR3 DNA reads TGTGCCAGCAGCTTGCGGCTAGCGGGACTCGAGCAGTTCTTC.